The 27 T cell receptor beta chains below all came from one sample that was sequenced in a study of blood T cell repertoires in COVID-19. TCRdb keeps only in-frame clones here, not all; method: immunoSEQ multiplex PCR. The data contain around 63,000 clones, about 73% of them seen just once; the ten biggest clones take up roughly 18%. The specimen sequenced was peripheral blood. The origin of the receptors is a woman aged 50 to 65 with active or convalescent COVID-19.

This sequence joins TRBV30 and TRBJ2-4, with TRBD1 identical over 9 bases. Germline V gene lookup returns CDR1 GTSNPN and CDR2 SVGIG (reference sequence). CDR3 length equals 17 residues. After removal of 4 bases from V and 0 bases from J, the junction contained 10 bases not matched to a gene. In nucleotides, the CDR3 is TGTGCCTGGACCACAGGGGGCTTGGGTATAGCCAAAAACATTCAGTACTTC. Translating it yields CAWTTGGLGIAKNIQYF.

The CDR3 reads CASSGQGWGTQYF. The CDR3, as DNA: TGTGCCAGCAGTGGGCAGGGGTGGGGTACGCAGTATTTT. The chain carries TRBV2 and TRBJ2-3, with D tentatively TRBD1 (6 bases). The V end was cut by 4 bases, the J end by 8 bases, with 13 bases between. Germline V gene lookup returns CDR1 SNHLY and CDR2 FYNNEI. This CDR3 has 13 amino acids.

The chain joins TRBV9 to TRBJ2-1; 8 bases match TRBD1. Germline V gives CDR1 SGDLS, CDR2 YYNGEE. The trim removed 0 bases at V and 8 bases at J, leaving 7 bases unmatched. The CDR3 totals 15 residues. The CDR3 bases are TGTGCCAGCAGCGTAGATCGGACAGGGATGGATGAGCAGTTCTTC. This encodes CASSVDRTGMDEQFF.

This clone was recorded a few times. Here the CDR3 DNA reads TGCGCCAGCAGCCTCGTGACAGGCACTGAAGCTTTCTTT. Translated: CASSLVTGTEAFF. The rearrangement joins TRBV5-1 to TRBJ1-1; TRBD1 might be the D (6 bases). CDR3 length equals 13 residues. Germline V CDR1 and CDR2: SGHRS, YFSETQ. The V end was cut by 4 bases, the J end by 4 bases, with 11 bases between.

The V gene is TRBV24-1, the J gene TRBJ1-5, with 8 bases lining up with TRBD1. Germline CDR1 reads KGHDR; CDR2 reads SFDVKD. CDR3 length equals 17 residues. The junction had 10 bases not matched to a gene; V was cut back by 4 bases and J by 3 bases. CDR3 sequence: CATSDSPGTGDNQPQHF. The CDR3 coding sequence is TGTGCCACCAGTGACAGCCCCGGGACAGGAGACAATCAGCCCCAGCATTTT.

The genes are TRBV5-4 and TRBJ2-7; 9 bases match TRBD2. Germline V gene data show CDR1 as SGHNT and CDR2 as YYREEE (reference sequence). The CDR3 has 16 residues. V lost 0 bases, J lost 0 bases, and 4 bases stayed unmatched. The CDR3 spells CASSLGLAESSYEQYF. The CDR3 region has the DNA TGTGCCAGCAGCTTGGGACTAGCGGAAAGCTCCTACGAGCAGTACTTC.

V usage is TRBV9 and J usage is TRBJ2-2; TRBD1 matches at 8 bases. The germline V gene encodes CDR1 SGDLS and CDR2 YYNGEE. J lost 0 bases, V lost 0 bases, and 4 bases had no gene match. The CDR3 spans 17 residues. CDR3 loop: CASSVGAGGANTGELFF. DNA for the CDR3: TGTGCCAGCAGCGTAGGGGCAGGGGGCGCGAACACCGGGGAGCTGTTTTTT.

The chain carries TRBV2 and TRBJ2-5, with 8 bases that match TRBD1. Germline V gene lookup returns CDR1 SNHLY and CDR2 FYNNEI. The CDR3 runs 14 residues. V trimming: 2 bases; J trimming: 5 bases; junction bases outside the gene matches: 4. The CDR3 is CASSEITGGETQYF. For the CDR3, the DNA is TGTGCCAGCAGTGAAATAACAGGGGGGGAGACCCAGTACTTC.

V and J are TRBV4-1 and TRBJ2-1; TRBD1 might be the D (7 bases). The V gene's germline CDR1 is MGHRA and CDR2 YSYEKL. This CDR3 is 14 amino acids long. Trimming cost V 5 bases and J 8 bases, with 16 bases left between them. DNA for the CDR3: TGCGCCAGCAGCTACTCAGGGGGGTACGATGAGCAGTTCTTC. It codes for CASSYSGGYDEQFF.

The chain couples TRBV5-4 to TRBJ2-3, with TRBD2 matching 8 bases. Trimming at V came to 4 bases and at J to 2 bases, leaving 9 bases not matched to a gene. The V gene's germline CDR1 is SGHNT and CDR2 YYREEE (reference sequence). The CDR3 contains 16 residues. As DNA, the CDR3 is TGTGCCAGCAGCCGGGGACTAGTTGGGTCCACAGATACGCAGTATTTT. This sequence encodes CASSRGLVGSTDTQYF. Full variable domain (missing parts from reference TRBV5-4 and TRBJ2-3): ETGVTQSPTHLIKTRGQQVTLRCSSQSGHNTVSWYQQALGQGPQFIFQYYREEENGRGNFPPRFSGLQFPNYSSELNVNALELDDSALYLCASSRGLVGSTDTQYFGPGTRLTVL.

V gene TRBV19 combines with J gene TRBJ1-1; 7 nucleotides line up with TRBD1. The junction had 8 bases not matched to a gene; V was cut back by 5 bases and J by 8 bases. The length of the CDR3 is 13 residues. Germline CDR1 LNHDA, CDR2 SQIVND (reference sequence). The CDR3 here is CASSPRGRVEAFF. CDR3 in DNA: TGTGCCAGTAGTCCAAGGGGGCGGGTGGAAGCTTTCTTT. Filled out from reference TRBV19 and TRBJ1-1, the complete variable domain reads DGGITQSPKYLFRKEGQNVTLSCEQNLNHDAMYWYRQDPGQGLRLIYYSQIVNDFQKGDIAEGYSVSREKKESFPLTVTSAQKNPTAFYLCASSPRGRVEAFFGQGTRLTVV.

The V and J genes are TRBV28 and TRBJ1-2; TRBD1 is a possible D gene (5 bases). Trimming removed 7 bases at V and 4 bases at J, with 13 bases between. The CDR3 contains 13 residues. CDR1 and CDR2 from the germline V gene are MDHEN and SYDVKM. The DNA of the CDR3 is TGTGCCAGCATTAGACCCGGGGGCTATGGCTACACCTTC. Translation: CASIRPGGYGYTF.

This clone was detected a few times. DNA of the CDR3: TGTGCCAGCTCGCTAACTAGCCCCGCGAACACCGGGGAGCTGTTTTTT. Amino acid sequence: CASSLTSPANTGELFF. The rearrangement uses TRBV18 and TRBJ2-2, with D perhaps matching TRBD2 (6 bases). Trimming shortened V by 6 bases and J by 0 bases, and 14 bases separated the two germline ends. Germline CDR1 reads KGHSH; CDR2 reads LQKENI. This CDR3 spans 16 amino acids.

Only one count was recorded for this clone. The V gene is TRBV28, the J gene TRBJ2-5; 8 bases fit TRBD1. Germline lookup yields CDR1 MDHEN and CDR2 SYDVKM. V trimming: 3 bases; J trimming: 2 bases; junction bases outside the gene matches: 11. This CDR3 contains 17 residues. CDR3 loop: CASSLAPGTGGQETQYF. The CDR3 DNA reads as TGTGCCAGCAGTTTGGCCCCCGGGACAGGAGGTCAAGAGACCCAGTACTTC. The full variable domain, its missing parts supplied by reference TRBV28 and TRBJ2-5, is DVKVTQSSRYLVKRTGEKVFLECVQDMDHENMFWYRQDPGLGLRLIYFSYDVKMKEKGDIPEGYSVSREKKERFSLILESASTNQTSMYLCASSLAPGTGGQETQYFGPGTRLLVL.

This chain links TRBV30 with TRBJ2-1, with D hard to call. Germline CDR1 GTSNPN, CDR2 SVGIG (reference sequence). The CDR3 sequence is 14 residues long. Trimming removed 3 bases at V and 9 bases at J, with 18 bases between. In DNA, the CDR3 is TGTGCCTGGAGCACGACTGGTTCTACGGGTGAGCAGTTCTTC. It translates to CAWSTTGSTGEQFF.

The chain carries TRBV2 and TRBJ1-1; maybe TRBD1 (5 bases). This CDR3 is built from 12 residues. Germline V gene data show CDR1 as SNHLY and CDR2 as FYNNEI. The V end lost 2 bases, the J end lost 7 bases, and 8 bases lay between the germline ends. CDR3 DNA: TGTGCCAGCAGTGAACAGGGCAATGAAGCTTTCTTT. It codes for CASSEQGNEAFF. Full variable domain (remainder filled in from reference TRBV2 and TRBJ1-1): EPEVTQTPSHQVTQMGQEVILRCVPISNHLYFYWYRQILGQKVEFLVSFYNNEISEKSEIFDDQFSVERPDGSNFTLKIRSTKLEDSAMYFCASSEQGNEAFFGQGTRLTVV.

The chain couples TRBV27 to TRBJ1-5; D unresolved. V shed 4 bases and J shed 5 bases, with 15 bases lying between them. There are 15 residues in the CDR3. Germline assignment: CDR1 MNHEY and CDR2 SMNVEV (reference sequence). The CDR3: CASSSYSTLDQPQHF. Written as DNA, the CDR3 is TGTGCCAGCAGTTCTTACAGCACTTTGGATCAGCCCCAGCATTTT.

This rearrangement joins TRBV14 to TRBJ2-1; 7 bases match TRBD2. V lost 3 bases, J lost 5 bases, and 7 bases stayed unmatched. CDR1 is SGHDN and CDR2 is FVKESK in the germline V gene. The length of the CDR3 is 15 residues. As DNA, the CDR3 is TGTGCCAGCAGCCAGGGGGGAGGGCTCCACAATGAGCAGTTCTTC. Its translation is CASSQGGGLHNEQFF.

This chain joins TRBV5-1 and TRBJ2-3, with a tentative D call TRBD2 (5 bases). The V gene's germline CDR1 is SGHRS and CDR2 YFSETQ. CDR3 length equals 15 residues. The V and J ends lost 3 bases and 2 bases respectively, with 13 bases between them. CDR3 region: CASSSTRVYTDTQYF. CDR3 nucleotide sequence: TGCGCCAGCAGCTCCACGAGGGTCTACACAGATACGCAGTATTTT.

This clone showed up just once. V and J are TRBV6-1 and TRBJ2-7, with D unresolved. In germline, CDR1 is MNHNS, CDR2 SASEGT. CDR3 length equals 14 residues. Trimming stripped 2 bases from V and 7 bases from J, with 15 bases between. CDR3 nucleotide sequence: TGTGCCAGCAGTGAACCCCTTTTAGCACGAGAGCAGTACTTC. The encoded protein is CASSEPLLAREQYF.

V gene TRBV4-1 combines with J gene TRBJ2-1; 7 nucleotides align to TRBD1. Germline values: CDR1 MGHRA, CDR2 YSYEKL. The V segment lost 5 bases and the J segment 6 bases; nucleotides outside the gene matches: 7. There are 14 residues in the CDR3. The CDR3 here is CASSALTGANEQFF. CDR3 nucleotides: TGCGCCAGCAGCGCACTAACAGGGGCCAATGAGCAGTTCTTC.

The genes are TRBV5-1 and TRBJ2-7, with 11 bases lining up with TRBD1. The germline CDR1 and CDR2 sequences are SGHRS and YFSETQ. CDR3 length equals 15 residues. Trimming at V came to 2 bases and at J to 2 bases, leaving 3 bases not matched to a gene. In DNA, the CDR3 is TGCGCCAGCAGCTTATGGACAGGGGGCCCCTACGAGCAGTACTTC. It translates to CASSLWTGGPYEQYF. Full variable domain (remainder filled in from reference TRBV5-1 and TRBJ2-7): KAGVTQTPRYLIKTRGQQVTLSCSPISGHRSVSWYQQTPGQGLQFLFEYFSETQRNKGNFPGRFSGRQFSNSRSEMNVSTLELGDSALYLCASSLWTGGPYEQYFGPGTRLTVT.

The chain links TRBV4-1 to TRBJ1-5, with D unresolved. V lost 0 bases and J 0 bases, leaving 9 bases between the germline ends. The CDR3 length is 16 residues. The V gene's germline CDR1 is MGHRA and CDR2 YSYEKL. The CDR3 protein is CASSQDGEFSNQPQHF. The CDR3, as DNA: TGCGCCAGCAGCCAAGACGGAGAGTTTAGCAATCAGCCCCAGCATTTT.

The rearrangement joins TRBV6-1 to TRBJ2-2; D is possibly TRBD2 (6 bases). The CDR3 loop spans 16 amino acids. The V and J ends lost 2 bases and 6 bases respectively, with 16 bases between them. The germline V gene encodes CDR1 MNHNS and CDR2 SASEGT. CDR3 sequence reads: CASSEYGGGWPGELFF. CDR3 bases: TGTGCCAGCAGTGAATACGGGGGAGGATGGCCCGGGGAGCTGTTTTTT.

The V call is TRBV28, the J call TRBJ2-6; a weak D match, TRBD1 (5 bases). This CDR3 contains 16 residues. Trimming pared 4 bases from V and 2 bases from J, leaving 12 bases between. Germline CDR1 reads MDHEN; CDR2 reads SYDVKM. DNA of the CDR3: TGTGCCAGCAGTTCCCTCGGCAGGGCTGGGGCCAACGTCCTGACTTTC. As protein: CASSSLGRAGANVLTF. Using reference TRBV28 and TRBJ2-6 for the parts outside the CDR3, the full variable domain is DVKVTQSSRYLVKRTGEKVFLECVQDMDHENMFWYRQDPGLGLRLIYFSYDVKMKEKGDIPEGYSVSREKKERFSLILESASTNQTSMYLCASSSLGRAGANVLTFGAGSRLTVL.

This chain links TRBV4-1 with TRBJ1-2, with 8 bases identical to TRBD1. The CDR3 length is 13 residues. Trimming at V came to 3 bases and at J to 4 bases, leaving 1 base not matched to a gene. Per the germline V gene, CDR1 is MGHRA and CDR2 is YSYEKL. The CDR3 sequence is CASSQGTGYGYTF. DNA of the CDR3: TGCGCCAGCAGCCAGGGGACAGGCTATGGCTACACCTTC.

This clone was detected only a few times. The V call is TRBV29-1, the J call TRBJ2-1, with TRBD1 matching 8 bases. The germline CDR1 and CDR2 sequences are SQVTM and ANQGSEA. V gave up 7 bases and J gave up 5 bases; unmatched junction bases: 7. This CDR3 has 13 amino acids. The CDR3 protein is CSALTGVNNEQFF. DNA of the CDR3: TGCAGCGCATTGACAGGGGTAAACAATGAGCAGTTCTTC.